This TCR beta chain was sequenced in a study of post-analysis software for immune sequencing data (dated by TCRdb to the mid-2010s). About the full investigation: Recorded disease courses included relapsing-remitting, secondary progressive and progressive-relapsing multiple sclerosis, with some patients lacking subtype annotation. Patient repertoires were compared against around twelve previously published healthy control repertoires from donors aged roughly 6 to 28 years. A subset of samples was prepared in parallel using single-end sample barcoding, then pooled and co-amplified after Illumina adapter ligation.

The germline V end is reduced by 6 bases and the J end by 2 bases; junction bases left unmatched: 6. The CDR3 runs 14 residues from the cysteine to the phenylalanine. Just CDR3 DNA is preserved here, 42 bases in frame from base 1. According to the germline V gene (reference sequence), CDR1 reads DFQATT and CDR2 reads SNEGSKA. TCR beta repertoires were profiled from peripheral blood of 13 young patients with multiple sclerosis to demonstrate the VDJtools post-analysis software. The multiple sclerosis patients were children and adolescents ranging in age from roughly 6 to 15 years. Points on this clonotype: Its antigen is still unknown. The sample holds no much larger clone one base away, and base qualities are not on file.

The library was produced with PCR. Sequencing was performed on an Illumina HiSeq 2500. To reduce PCR and sequencing biases, unique molecular identifiers were built into the TCR beta cDNA libraries. Roughly 0.5 million cDNA molecules were obtained per 1 to 10 million input T cells, so each molecule approximated one T cell. The same protocol used for the earlier healthy control dataset was applied to prepare and sequence the patient libraries. Within a given batch, samples were prepared together, multiplexed and sequenced on the same HiSeq lane. Turning to the authors' computational methods: Raw barcoded reads were processed with MIGEC, discarding single-read molecular identifier groups before consensus assembly and CDR3 extraction. VDJtools was used for post-analysis of the clonotype tables, with diversity normalized by down-sampling every dataset to the smallest sample size. To correct batch-related cross-sample contamination, repertoire overlap clustering matched CDR3 amino acid sequences but not nucleotide sequences. In TCRdb, the public reads were trimmed at Q25 with fastp and aligned with MiXCR, with productive beta chains retained. Rows with one shared CDR3 protein collapse into an entry with the most common genes and DNA. TCRdb, not the authors, supplied the V and J calls. The sample data list 650,000 to 900,000 distinct CDR3 sequences, and under 60% of these were observed just once. Clones ranked in the top ten supply around 4.7% of the sample.

Results and caveats for the whole study, not just this receptor: Patients showed significantly higher frequencies than controls for 4 or 5 TRBV segments, among them TRBV5-6, TRBV5-1 and TRBV20-1. The multiple sclerosis patient group was slightly younger than the control group. Compared with controls, multiple sclerosis patients had significantly lower normalized Chao1 diversity, a finding suggesting substantial peripheral T-cell clonal expansion. Direct clustering with F measure revealed strong co-clustering of samples prepared in the same batch, which led to a batch-effect correction.

The rearrangement combines TRBV20-1 with TRBJ2-1; 8 junctional bases match TRBD2. The sequence derives from a girl aged 10-17 years with multiple sclerosis. The sample comprised blood. The DNA is as follows: TGCAGTGCCGAGAGCGGGAGCGCCTACAATGAGCAGTTCTTC. This sequence encodes CSAESGSAYNEQFF.